Shown below are 21 T cell receptor beta chains from a single sample sequenced in a study of Graves' ophthalmopathy and Graves' hyperthyroidism (dated 2018 in TCRdb). The sample was run on an Illumina HiSeq 2000. TCR beta CDR3 regions were amplified from RNA transcripts for repertoire sequencing. The first round of RT-PCR was done with HTBI primers and the Qiagen OneStep RT-PCR kit, and was followed by a second round of multiplex PCR, then size selection and purification. Clones were called with MiXCR by TCRdb after fastp trimmed the public reads at Q25, and only in-frame beta chains were retained. Every distinct CDR3 protein forms one entry, paired with its most common genes and DNA. A total of 170,000 or so distinct CDR3 sequences appear in this sample, roughly 37% of them only once. Under 6.5% of the sample goes to the ten largest clones. Sequencing input: peripheral blood. The receptor set was obtained from a woman in her 40s with Graves' ophthalmopathy. Donor details come from another sample of the same person, matched by shared clones.

There are a few counts of this clonotype. The chain uses TRBV6-4 and TRBJ1-5; 7 positions match TRBD1. The germline gives CDR1 MRHNA, CDR2 SNTAGT. The CDR3 is 18 residues long. After removal of 6 bases from V and 5 bases from J, the junction contained 19 bases not matched to a gene. For the CDR3, the DNA is TGTGCCAGCAGCTTTACCAAGAGGACAGGACGGGGTTATCAGCCCCAGCATTTT. The encoded protein is CASSFTKRTGRGYQPQHF.

This clonotype was found many times. The chain combines TRBV7-2 with TRBJ1-5; a weak D match, TRBD1 (5 bases). Germline assignment: CDR1 SGHTA and CDR2 FQGNSA. The CDR3 has 15 amino acids. V was trimmed by 1 base and J by 0 bases, leaving 7 bases between them. CDR3 sequence (DNA): TGTGCCAGCAGCTTAGGGGGGGTTAGCAATCAGCCCCAGCATTTT. Protein product: CASSLGGVSNQPQHF.

In its sample, this clonotype was seen many times. The V call is TRBV12-3 or TRBV12-4, the J call TRBJ2-7; a weak D match, TRBD1 (6 bases). CDR3 length: 15 amino acids. V lost 6 bases and J 0 bases, leaving 15 bases between the germline ends. CDR3 region: CASSTYREISYEQYF. The DNA for the CDR3 is TGTGCCAGCAGCACCTACAGGGAGATCTCCTACGAGCAGTACTTC.

This clonotype was counted many times. The chain carries TRBV4-1 and TRBJ1-3; a possible D gene is TRBD1 (6 bases). Deletions cut 0 bases from V and 0 bases from J, with 6 bases between. The length of the CDR3 is 15 residues. Per the germline V gene, CDR1 is MGHRA and CDR2 is YSYEKL. The DNA for the CDR3 is TGCGCCAGCAGCCAAGAGGACAGCTCTGGAAACACCATATATTTT. Its protein is CASSQEDSSGNTIYF.

The genes are TRBV6-1 and TRBJ2-7; D may be TRBD2 (6 bases). This CDR3 is 14 amino acids long. Germline V gives CDR1 MNHNS, CDR2 SASEGT. V was cut by 0 bases and J by 6 bases, with 12 bases left in between. The chain's CDR3 is CASSEAPEGSEQYF. The CDR3 DNA reads as TGTGCCAGCAGTGAAGCTCCGGAGGGCTCCGAGCAGTACTTC.

This clonotype came up many times. The chain uses TRBV6-2 or TRBV6-3 and TRBJ1-1; D is undetermined. V shed 8 bases and J shed 1 base, with 14 bases lying between them. Per the germline V gene, CDR1 is MNHEY and CDR2 is SVGEGT. This CDR3 has 14 amino acids. The CDR3 sequence: CASWGGIRNTEAFF. CDR3 nucleotide sequence: TGTGCCAGCTGGGGAGGGATCCGGAACACTGAAGCTTTCTTT.

The sample holds many counts of this clonotype. This chain uses TRBV20-1 with TRBJ1-3; no clear D. Trimming cost V 2 bases and J 0 bases, with 11 bases left between them. Germline V lookup: CDR1 DFQATT, CDR2 SNEGSKA (reference sequence). The CDR3 length is 15 residues. The CDR3 loop is CSARRASGSGNTIYF. In nucleotides, the CDR3 is TGCAGTGCTAGACGGGCGTCTGGCTCTGGAAACACCATATATTTT.

In this sample, this clonotype turned up many times. V usage is TRBV7-2 and J usage is TRBJ2-1, with D possibly being TRBD1 (6 bases). The V gene lost 1 base and the J gene lost 6 bases, with 13 bases spanning the gap. Looked up from germline, CDR1 is SGHTA and CDR2 is FQGNSA. The CDR3 is 15 residues long. This CDR3 reads CASSLGNRVVNEQFF. Here the CDR3 DNA reads TGTGCCAGCAGCTTAGGGAACAGGGTCGTCAATGAGCAGTTCTTC.

This clonotype was counted ten times or more. The chain has TRBV28 and TRBJ2-4; tentatively, D is TRBD1 (6 bases). Trimming took off 4 bases at V and 1 base at J, with 8 bases between the two ends. The CDR3 runs to 14 residues. In germline, CDR1 is MDHEN, CDR2 SYDVKM. The CDR3 coding sequence is TGTGCCAGCAGTTCCACAGGGGCCAAAAACATTCAGTACTTC. This translates into CASSSTGAKNIQYF.

This rearrangement joins TRBV28 to TRBJ2-5; 7 bases align to TRBD2. V trimming: 4 bases; J trimming: 1 base; junction bases outside the gene matches: 3. From germline, CDR1 is MDHEN and CDR2 SYDVKM. This CDR3 is built from 14 residues. DNA of the CDR3: TGTGCCAGCAGTTCAGGACTAGGCCAAGAGACCCAGTACTTC. It specifies CASSSGLGQETQYF. Full variable domain (missing parts from reference TRBV28 and TRBJ2-5): DVKVTQSSRYLVKRTGEKVFLECVQDMDHENMFWYRQDPGLGLRLIYFSYDVKMKEKGDIPEGYSVSREKKERFSLILESASTNQTSMYLCASSSGLGQETQYFGPGTRLLVL.

This clonotype was recorded at least ten times. This chain joins TRBV12-3 or TRBV12-4 and TRBJ1-6, with a tentative D call TRBD1 (5 bases). With 10 bases removed from V and 8 bases from J, the gap between germline ends came to 15 bases. The CDR3 is 13 residues long. Written as DNA, the CDR3 is TGTGCCACCACCGGGACGTTAGATTCACCCCTCCACTTT. As protein: CATTGTLDSPLHF.

The chain joins TRBV7-2 to TRBJ2-7; D is possibly TRBD2 (6 bases). Germline assignment: CDR1 SGHTA and CDR2 FQGNSA. Between the trimmed V and J ends, which lost 5 bases and 3 bases, there was a span of 14 bases. This CDR3 is 14 amino acids long. CDR3 nucleotide sequence: TGTGCCAGCAGCCCACGCGGCGGGAACTACGAGCAGTACTTC. It specifies CASSPRGGNYEQYF. The full variable domain, its missing parts supplied by reference TRBV7-2 and TRBJ2-7, is GAGVSQSPSNKVTEKGKDVELRCDPISGHTALYWYRQSLGQGLEFLIYFQGNSAPDKSGLPSDRFSAERTGGSVSTLTIQRTQQEDSAVYLCASSPRGGNYEQYFGPGTRLTVT.

This chain connects TRBV12-3 or TRBV12-4 to TRBJ1-6, with 8 positions matching TRBD1. Trimming took 5 bases from V and 10 from J; bases not matched to a gene: 19. The CDR3 spans 18 residues. In nucleotides, the CDR3 is TGTGCCAGCAGTCCTAGGCAGACTCGACAGGGGCCTGGCTCACCCCTCCACTTT. Translating it yields CASSPRQTRQGPGSPLHF.

This clonotype was seen at least ten times. The chain joins TRBV9 to TRBJ2-7; D gene uncertain. The V gene's germline CDR1 is SGDLS and CDR2 YYNGEE. CDR3 length: 13 amino acids. Trimming removed 0 bases at V and 2 bases at J, with 6 bases between. The CDR3 DNA sequence: TGTGCCAGCAGCGTAGGTCCCCCCTACGAGCAGTACTTC. Residues: CASSVGPPYEQYF.

This clonotype was found many times. This sequence may be a read error, since a much larger clone differs from it by one base. This chain uses TRBV12-3 or TRBV12-4 with TRBJ2-7; TRBD2 aligns across 10 bases. The CDR3 loop spans 13 amino acids. Germline trimming cut 4 bases from V and 9 bases from J; bases unmatched to any gene: 6. CDR3 sequence (DNA): TGTGCCAGCAGTTACGGGACTAGCGCGGCGCAGTACTTC. Amino acid sequence: CASSYGTSAAQYF.

This rearrangement joins TRBV6-1 to TRBJ2-7, with 11 bases fitting TRBD1. CDR1 and CDR2 (germline): MNHNS, SASEGT. The CDR3 consists of 13 residues. J lost 6 bases, V lost 6 bases, and 4 bases had no gene match. The CDR3 sequence: CASSPGTGGEQYF. The CDR3 DNA is TGTGCCAGCAGCCCCGGGACAGGGGGCGAGCAGTACTTC.

In this sample, this clonotype turned up many times. The rearrangement uses TRBV20-1 and TRBJ1-2; a weak D match, TRBD1 (5 bases). The CDR3 sequence is 13 residues long. Germline-derived CDR1 and CDR2 are DFQATT and SNEGSKA (reference sequence). Trimming cost V 5 bases and J 6 bases, with 16 bases left between them. The CDR3: CSAPSARGDGYTF. Written as DNA, the CDR3 is TGCAGTGCTCCATCTGCTCGGGGGGATGGCTACACCTTC.

This clonotype was observed many times. This chain links TRBV28 with TRBJ1-5; unclear D gene. V dropped 6 bases and J dropped 4 bases, with 16 bases sitting between them. The CDR3 totals 15 residues. Germline V gene sequence: CDR1 MDHEN, CDR2 SYDVKM. The CDR3 sequence: CASRRPGGINQPQHF. The CDR3 bases are TGTGCCAGCAGAAGGCCGGGCGGCATTAATCAGCCCCAGCATTTT.

The V gene is TRBV30, the J gene TRBJ1-1, with a tentative D call TRBD1 (6 bases). The germline V and J ends were trimmed by 1 base and 0 bases, with 21 bases remaining between them. Germline CDR1 is GTSNPN and CDR2 is SVGIG (reference sequence). The CDR3 is made up of 18 amino acids. The CDR3 DNA sequence: TGTGCCTGGAGTGCGGTACAGGGAAAGGTTTTTATGAACACTGAAGCTTTCTTT. Its protein is CAWSAVQGKVFMNTEAFF.

This clonotype was seen ten or more times. V gene TRBV2 combines with J gene TRBJ2-5, with D possibly being TRBD1 (7 bases). Germline V lookup: CDR1 SNHLY, CDR2 FYNNEI. The V gene lost 3 bases and the J gene lost 5 bases, with 13 bases spanning the gap. The CDR3 has 14 amino acids. The CDR3 protein is CASSEIAGGETQYF. The DNA for the CDR3 is TGTGCCAGCAGTGAGATAGCAGGGGGGGAGACCCAGTACTTC.

The chain employs TRBV19 and TRBJ1-1; 9 bases line up with TRBD1. This CDR3 is built from 15 residues. The trim removed 3 bases at V and 0 bases at J, leaving 2 bases unmatched. Germline values: CDR1 LNHDA, CDR2 SQIVND (reference sequence). The CDR3 is CASSMGQGLNTEAFF. CDR3 in DNA: TGTGCCAGTAGTATGGGACAGGGTTTGAACACTGAAGCTTTCTTT. The entire variable domain, with the rest obtained from reference TRBV19 and TRBJ1-1, is as follows: DGGITQSPKYLFRKEGQNVTLSCEQNLNHDAMYWYRQDPGQGLRLIYYSQIVNDFQKGDIAEGYSVSREKKESFPLTVTSAQKNPTAFYLCASSMGQGLNTEAFFGQGTRLTVV.